Sequencing of this T cell receptor beta chain was carried out in a study of blood T cell repertoires in COVID-19. Whole-study context: Spain, Italy and the United States supplied samples that represented acute and convalescent COVID-19. T cells, B-cell-depleted T cells, or PBMCs provided the cDNA or gDNA that served as material.

Source study methods: Estimated nucleated cell counts came from reference gene primer amplification. Only in-frame clones appear in the TCRdb table, and some are missing; sequencing was by immunoSEQ multiplex PCR. D and trimming come from the DNA, and the V and J calls and clone size come from that table. The sample consists of 150,000 to 250,000 clones, roughly 80% of them appearing once. The CDR3 has 16 residues. Germline loops: CDR1 MRHNA, CDR2 SNTAGT. The ends were cut back, 0 bases at V and 6 bases at J, with 15 bases in the middle. Donors in Cohort 3 counted as recovered after two negative PCRs, clearance, or symptom resolution.

The sequence was obtained from a man between 35 and 55 years old who had recovered from COVID-19. Sample: PBMCs or T cells enriched from blood (not recorded which). The chain recombines TRBV6-4 with TRBJ2-1; maybe TRBD1 (5 bases). DNA for the CDR3: TGTGCCAGCAGTGACTCTGGTACAGGAGCCCCCAATGAGCAGTTCTTC. Residues: CASSDSGTGAPNEQFF.